This is a list of T cell receptor beta chains from one sample in a study of identical twins. TCRdb independently ran MiXCR on the 5' RACE reads; one entry per CDR3 protein. This sample has about 790,000 distinct CDR3 sequences, with about 20% found just once. This sample was shared with a second study, whose subject was T cells expressing NK-cell markers.

The sequencing sample was made of PBMCs. Receptors were obtained from a woman aged 18-29 years in good health. Each CDR3 is given with its conserved first and last residue. The order of the fields is D gene, J gene, clone size, V gene, CDR3 DNA, CDR3 protein. A D gene is named only where the DNA matches it firmly. Part of the rows lack a size; the others show once, few, many or a class for expanded clones.

NA TRBJ2-1 NA TRBV6-5 TGTGCCAGCAGATACACGAGCTCCTACAATGAGCAGTTCTTC CASRYTSSYNEQFF
NA TRBJ1-2 few TRBV29-1 TGCAGCGTTTTCTCCCATGGCTATGGCTACACCTTC CSVFSHGYGYTF
NA TRBJ2-5 NA TRBV2 TGTGCCAGCAGTGAATTTCGGCCTAGCGTAGAGACCCAGTACTTC CASSEFRPSVETQYF
TRBD1 TRBJ2-2 NA TRBV6-1 TGTGCCAGCAGTGAATACCCCTCGATACAGGGGGTTTCCGGGGAGCTGTTTTTT CASSEYPSIQGVSGELFF
NA TRBJ2-7 NA TRBV7-8 TGTGCCAGCAGCTTAGACCCCGGGACATCAGTTCGCGAGCAGTACTTC CASSLDPGTSVREQYF
NA TRBJ2-2 NA TRBV12-3/TRBV12-4 TGTGCCAGCAATTCCGACAGCTACACCGGGGAGCTGTTTTTT CASNSDSYTGELFF
NA TRBJ1-2 few TRBV25-1 TGTGCCAGCAGTCCCCTAGGTGGCTACACCTTC CASSPLGGYTF
NA TRBJ2-3 few TRBV5-1 TGCGCCAGCAGCTTCCCAGGTAGCACAGATACGCAGTATTTT CASSFPGSTDTQYF
TRBD1 TRBJ1-6 many TRBV5-5 TGTGCCAGCAGCTTGACAGGGGGCGACTCACCCCTCCACTTT CASSLTGGDSPLHF
NA TRBJ1-2 NA TRBV25-1 TGTGCCAGCAGTGAAAGGGCAGGGTGGGACTATGGCTACACCTTC CASSERAGWDYGYTF
NA TRBJ2-1 few TRBV5-1 TGCGCCAGCAGCTCCAGGGACACTGAGCAGTTCTTC CASSSRDTEQFF
NA TRBJ2-7 few TRBV13 TGTGCCAGCAGCTTGGCGTCAGCCTTCTCCTACGAGCAGTACTTC CASSLASAFSYEQYF
NA TRBJ2-1 many TRBV12-3/TRBV12-4 TGTGCCAGCAGCTCCTCCCTCACAGGGAGAGGCTACAATGAGCAGTTCTTC CASSSSLTGRGYNEQFF